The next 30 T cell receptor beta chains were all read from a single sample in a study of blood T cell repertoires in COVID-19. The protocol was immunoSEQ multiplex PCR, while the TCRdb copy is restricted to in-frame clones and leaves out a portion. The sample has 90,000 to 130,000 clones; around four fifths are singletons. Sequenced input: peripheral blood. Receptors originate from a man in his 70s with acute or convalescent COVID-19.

The DNA for the CDR3 is TGTGCCAGTGAGAGCACAGATACGCAGTATTTT. Amino acids: CASESTDTQYF. The chain combines TRBV28 with TRBJ2-3; no clear D. The CDR3 runs 11 residues. V lost 9 bases and J lost 0, with 4 bases in between. Germline CDR1 MDHEN, CDR2 SYDVKM.

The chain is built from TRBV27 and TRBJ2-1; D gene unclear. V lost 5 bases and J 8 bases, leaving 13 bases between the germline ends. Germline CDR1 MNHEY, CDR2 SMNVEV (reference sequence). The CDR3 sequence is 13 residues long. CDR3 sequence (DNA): TGTGCCAGCAGTCGCCCACCAGTCTATGAGCAGTTCTTC. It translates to CASSRPPVYEQFF.

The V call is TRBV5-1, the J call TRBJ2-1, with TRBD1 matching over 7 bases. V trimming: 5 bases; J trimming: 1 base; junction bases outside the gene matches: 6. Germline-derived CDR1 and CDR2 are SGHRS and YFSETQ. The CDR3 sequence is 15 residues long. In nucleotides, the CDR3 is TGCGCCAGCAGTCTTACAGGGGAATCCTACAATGAGCAGTTCTTC. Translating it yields CASSLTGESYNEQFF.

The CDR3: CASSLAPGALGYEQYF. CDR3 nucleotides: TGTGCCAGCAGCTTAGCCCCAGGGGCCCTGGGCTACGAGCAGTACTTC. V gene TRBV7-6 combines with J gene TRBJ2-7; TRBD1 might be the D (6 bases). Trimming shortened V by 0 bases and J by 3 bases, and 15 bases separated the two germline ends. Germline assignment: CDR1 SGHVS and CDR2 FNYEAQ. The CDR3 covers 16 residues.

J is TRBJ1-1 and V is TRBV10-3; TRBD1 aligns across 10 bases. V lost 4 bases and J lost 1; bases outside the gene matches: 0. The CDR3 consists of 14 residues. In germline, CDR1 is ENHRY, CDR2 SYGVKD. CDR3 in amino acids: CAISGDRGNTEAFF. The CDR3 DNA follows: TGTGCCATCAGTGGGGACAGGGGGAACACTGAAGCTTTCTTT.

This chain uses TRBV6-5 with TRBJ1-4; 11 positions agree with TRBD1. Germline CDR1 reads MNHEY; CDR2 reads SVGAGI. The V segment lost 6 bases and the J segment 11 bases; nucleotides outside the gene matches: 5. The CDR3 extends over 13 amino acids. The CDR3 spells CASSPGTGGKLFF. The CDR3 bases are TGTGCCAGCAGCCCCGGGACAGGGGGGAAACTGTTTTTT.

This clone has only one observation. The CDR3 coding sequence is TGTGCCAGCAGCATAGACAGGGGATTCGGAAACACCATATATTTT. It yields the protein CASSIDRGFGNTIYF. This rearrangement joins TRBV5-4 to TRBJ1-3; 8 positions agree with TRBD1. V gave up 4 bases and J gave up 4 bases; unmatched junction bases: 7. The CDR3 covers 15 residues. Germline CDR1 and CDR2: SGHNT and YYREEE (reference sequence).

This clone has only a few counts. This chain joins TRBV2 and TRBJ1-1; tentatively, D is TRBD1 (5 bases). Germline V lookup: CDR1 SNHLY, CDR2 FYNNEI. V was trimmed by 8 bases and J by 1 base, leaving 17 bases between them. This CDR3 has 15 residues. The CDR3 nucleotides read TGTGCCAGCGAATATTCGGGGACTAAGAACACTGAAGCTTTCTTT. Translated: CASEYSGTKNTEAFF.

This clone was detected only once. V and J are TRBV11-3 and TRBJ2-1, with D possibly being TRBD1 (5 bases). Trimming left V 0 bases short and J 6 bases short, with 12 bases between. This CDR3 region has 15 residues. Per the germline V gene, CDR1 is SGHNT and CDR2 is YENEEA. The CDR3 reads CASSLDAGSGNEQFF. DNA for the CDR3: TGTGCCAGCAGCTTAGATGCAGGGTCGGGCAATGAGCAGTTCTTC.

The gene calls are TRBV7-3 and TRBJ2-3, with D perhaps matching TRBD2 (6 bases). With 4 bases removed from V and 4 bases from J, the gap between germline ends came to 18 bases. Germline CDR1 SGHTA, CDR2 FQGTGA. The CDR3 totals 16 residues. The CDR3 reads CASSSGTSRSADTQYF. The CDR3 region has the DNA TGTGCCAGCAGCTCGGGGACTTCCCGATCCGCAGATACGCAGTATTTT.

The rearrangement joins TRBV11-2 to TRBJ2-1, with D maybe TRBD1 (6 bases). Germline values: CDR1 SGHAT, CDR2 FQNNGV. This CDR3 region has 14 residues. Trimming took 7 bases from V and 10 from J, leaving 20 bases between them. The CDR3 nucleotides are TGTGCCAGCACCCAAAACTTACAGGGAAACGAGCAGTTCTTC. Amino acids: CASTQNLQGNEQFF.

The CDR3 here is CASTRDRGNTEAFF. For the CDR3, the DNA is TGTGCCAGCACCCGGGACAGGGGTAACACTGAAGCTTTCTTT. V is TRBV11-2 and J is TRBJ1-1; TRBD1 aligns across 10 bases. Germline V lookup: CDR1 SGHAT, CDR2 FQNNGV. The trim removed 7 bases at V and 2 bases at J, leaving 4 bases unmatched. The CDR3 spans 14 residues.

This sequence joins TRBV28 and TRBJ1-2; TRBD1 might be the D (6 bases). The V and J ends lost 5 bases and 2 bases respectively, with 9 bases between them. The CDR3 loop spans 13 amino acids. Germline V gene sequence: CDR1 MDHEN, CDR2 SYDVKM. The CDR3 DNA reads TGTGCCAGCAGTACTGGACAGAACTATGGCTACACCTTC. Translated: CASSTGQNYGYTF.

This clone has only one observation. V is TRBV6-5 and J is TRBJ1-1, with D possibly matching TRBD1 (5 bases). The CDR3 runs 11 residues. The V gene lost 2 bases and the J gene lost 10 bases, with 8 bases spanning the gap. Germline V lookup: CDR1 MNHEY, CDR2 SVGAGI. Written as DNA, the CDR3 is TGTGCCAGCAGTTACAGGGGAGGAGCTTTCTTT. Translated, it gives CASSYRGGAFF.

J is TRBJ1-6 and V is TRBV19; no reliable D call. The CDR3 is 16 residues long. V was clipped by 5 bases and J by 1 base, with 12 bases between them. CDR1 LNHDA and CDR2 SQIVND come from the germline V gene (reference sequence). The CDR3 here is CASSRERGSYNSPLHF. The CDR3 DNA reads TGTGCCAGTAGTCGGGAGCGCGGGTCCTATAATTCACCCCTCCACTTT. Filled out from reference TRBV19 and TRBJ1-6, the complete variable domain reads DGGITQSPKYLFRKEGQNVTLSCEQNLNHDAMYWYRQDPGQGLRLIYYSQIVNDFQKGDIAEGYSVSREKKESFPLTVTSAQKNPTAFYLCASSRERGSYNSPLHFGNGTRLTVT.

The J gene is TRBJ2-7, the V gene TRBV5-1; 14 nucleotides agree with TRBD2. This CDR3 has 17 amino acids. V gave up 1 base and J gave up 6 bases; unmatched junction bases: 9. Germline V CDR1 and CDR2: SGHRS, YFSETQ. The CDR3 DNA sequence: TGCGCCAGCAGCTTGACAAGACTAGCGGGAGGGCCGGTCGAGCAGTACTTC. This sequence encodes CASSLTRLAGGPVEQYF.

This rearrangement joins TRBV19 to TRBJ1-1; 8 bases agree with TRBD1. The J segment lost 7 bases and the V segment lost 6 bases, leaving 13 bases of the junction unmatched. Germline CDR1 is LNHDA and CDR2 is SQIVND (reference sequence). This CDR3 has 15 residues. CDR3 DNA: TGTGCCAGTAGCCCTCGGGGTAACAGGGGGGATGAAGCTTTCTTT. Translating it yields CASSPRGNRGDEAFF.

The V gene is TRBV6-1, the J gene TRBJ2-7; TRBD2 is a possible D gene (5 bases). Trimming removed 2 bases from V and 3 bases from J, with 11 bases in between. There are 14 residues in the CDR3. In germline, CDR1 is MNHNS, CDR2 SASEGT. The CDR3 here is CASSEREGFYEQYF. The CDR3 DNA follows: TGTGCCAGCAGTGAAAGAGAGGGATTCTACGAGCAGTACTTC.

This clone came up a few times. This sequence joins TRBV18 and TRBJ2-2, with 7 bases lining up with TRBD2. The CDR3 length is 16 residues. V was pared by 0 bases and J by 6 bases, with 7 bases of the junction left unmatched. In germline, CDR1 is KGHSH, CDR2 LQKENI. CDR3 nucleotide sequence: TGTGCCAGCTCACCACCGGGGAGGGCCGGGCCCGGGGAGCTGTTTTTT. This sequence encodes CASSPPGRAGPGELFF.

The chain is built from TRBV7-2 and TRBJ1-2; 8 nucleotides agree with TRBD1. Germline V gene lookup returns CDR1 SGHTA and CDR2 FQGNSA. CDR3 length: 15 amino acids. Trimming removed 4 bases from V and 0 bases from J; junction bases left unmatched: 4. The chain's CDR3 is CASSSGQGANYGYTF. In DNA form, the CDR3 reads TGTGCCAGCAGCTCTGGACAGGGAGCTAACTATGGCTACACCTTC.

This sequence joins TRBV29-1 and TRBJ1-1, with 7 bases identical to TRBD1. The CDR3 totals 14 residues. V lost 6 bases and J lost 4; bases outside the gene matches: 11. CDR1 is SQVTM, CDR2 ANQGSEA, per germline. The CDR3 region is CSVLQQGPGTEAFF. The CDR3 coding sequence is TGCAGCGTGCTTCAACAGGGGCCGGGCACTGAAGCTTTCTTT.

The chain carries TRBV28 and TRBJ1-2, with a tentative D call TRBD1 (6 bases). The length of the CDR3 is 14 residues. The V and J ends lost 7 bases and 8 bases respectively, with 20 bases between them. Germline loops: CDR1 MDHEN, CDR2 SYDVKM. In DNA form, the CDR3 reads TGTGCCAGCACTAACAGGGCACCGGGAGGCGGCTACACCTTC. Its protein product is CASTNRAPGGGYTF.

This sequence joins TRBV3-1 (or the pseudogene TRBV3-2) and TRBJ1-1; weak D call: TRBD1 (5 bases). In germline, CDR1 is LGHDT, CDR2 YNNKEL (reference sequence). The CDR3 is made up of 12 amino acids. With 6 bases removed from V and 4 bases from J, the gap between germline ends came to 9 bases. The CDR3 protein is CASSRTSTEAFF. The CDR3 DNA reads TGTGCCAGCAGTAGGACAAGCACTGAAGCTTTCTTT.

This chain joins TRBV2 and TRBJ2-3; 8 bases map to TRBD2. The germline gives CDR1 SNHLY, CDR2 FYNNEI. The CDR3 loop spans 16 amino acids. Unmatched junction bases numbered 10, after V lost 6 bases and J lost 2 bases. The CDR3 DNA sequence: TGTGCCAGCAGACAGCGGGGGACCCCTTCCACAGATACGCAGTATTTT. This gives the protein CASRQRGTPSTDTQYF.

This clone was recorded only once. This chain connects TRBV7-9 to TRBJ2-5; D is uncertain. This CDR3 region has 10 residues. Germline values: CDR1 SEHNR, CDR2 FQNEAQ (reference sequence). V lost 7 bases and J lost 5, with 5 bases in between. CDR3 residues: CASKEETQYF. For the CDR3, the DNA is TGTGCCAGCAAAGAGGAGACCCAGTACTTC.

CDR3 sequence: CAITTSGTDTQYF. As DNA, the CDR3 is TGTGCCATCACGACTAGCGGTACAGATACGCAGTATTTT. V and J are TRBV10-3 and TRBJ2-3, with 9 bases matching TRBD2. Germline CDR1 and CDR2: ENHRY and SYGVKD. This CDR3 spans 13 amino acids. V was clipped by 7 bases and J by 3 bases; unmatched bases: 2.

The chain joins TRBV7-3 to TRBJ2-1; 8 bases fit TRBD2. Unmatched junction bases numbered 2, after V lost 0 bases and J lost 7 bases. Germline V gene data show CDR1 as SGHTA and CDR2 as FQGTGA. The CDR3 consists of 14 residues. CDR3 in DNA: TGTGCCAGCAGCTTAACCGGGACTAGGAATGAGCAGTTCTTC. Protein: CASSLTGTRNEQFF.

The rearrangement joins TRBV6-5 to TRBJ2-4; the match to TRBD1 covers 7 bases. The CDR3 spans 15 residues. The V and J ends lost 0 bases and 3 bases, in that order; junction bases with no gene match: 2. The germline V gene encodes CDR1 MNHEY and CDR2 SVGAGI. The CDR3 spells CASSYSRTGKNIQYF. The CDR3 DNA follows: TGTGCCAGCAGTTACTCGAGGACAGGCAAAAACATTCAGTACTTC.

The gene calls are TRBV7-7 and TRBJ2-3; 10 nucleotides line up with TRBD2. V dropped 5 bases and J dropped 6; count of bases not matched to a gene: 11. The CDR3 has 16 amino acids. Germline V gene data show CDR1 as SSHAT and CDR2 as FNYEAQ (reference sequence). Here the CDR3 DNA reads TGTGCCAGCAGCCTGGGGCTAGCGGGAGTAGGGGATACGCAGTATTTT. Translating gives CASSLGLAGVGDTQYF.

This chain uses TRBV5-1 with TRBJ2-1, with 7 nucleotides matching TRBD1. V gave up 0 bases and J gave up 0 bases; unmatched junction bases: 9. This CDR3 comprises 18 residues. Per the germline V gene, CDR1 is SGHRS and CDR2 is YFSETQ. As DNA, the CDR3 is TGCGCCAGCAGCTTGGGGCGAGGACAGGTCAGCTCCTACAATGAGCAGTTCTTC. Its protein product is CASSLGRGQVSSYNEQFF.